This TCR beta chain was documented in a study of beta chain features in type 1 diabetes. Turning to the study itself: Examination of sorted cells across all samples involved roughly 100 million cells. Study-level results: Shorter TCRB CDR3s, moderately but significantly so, were found in Type 1 diabetes patients in all four CD4+ subsets. Possibly, sequencing cDNA over-represented cells that had high TCR expression levels. It was not settled here whether HLA type affects TCRB rearrangement.

Cell sorting via CD45RO/CCR7/CD25/CD127/CD95/CD27 was performed to obtain CD4+ naive, central memory, regulatory and stem cell-like memory cells. In this sample, this clone turned up a few times. Its antigen is as yet unknown. The ends were cut back, 5 bases at V and 5 bases at J, with 12 bases in the middle. Germline CDR1 MNHEY, CDR2 SVGAGI. This CDR3 spans 13 amino acids. Isolated RNA was reverse transcribed in full, so expressed TCRB transcripts were sequenced. TCRdb's table, derived via immunoSEQ multiplex PCR, lists solely in-frame clones and lacks some. Of nearly 700,000 clones detected, 10% to 15% appear once; the ten largest clones hold 0.022%.

The sample comprised naive CD4+ T cells from blood. The sequence came from a man between 18 and 29 years old with type 1 diabetes. J is TRBJ2-5 and V is TRBV6-5; D ambiguous. CDR3 in amino acids: CASSEAGRETQYF. CDR3 nucleotides: TGTGCCAGCAGTGAAGCTGGGCGGGAGACCCAGTACTTC.